These T cell receptor beta chains were read from a single sample in a study of cytomegalovirus exposure and HLA in healthy donors. Some clones are missing from TCRdb's copy, which holds only in-frame ones; the method was immunoSEQ multiplex PCR. The data hold around 140,000 clones, with around four fifths observed a single time. Sequencing was performed on PBMCs. Source of these receptors: a man between 40 and 49 years old in good health and CMV-seronegative. Each CDR3 is given with its conserved first and last residue. A D gene is named only where the DNA matches it firmly. Clone size is given for some rows only: seen once, a few or many times, or a class if the clone is expanded.

abundance,d_gene,j_gene,len,v_gene,CDR3aa,CDR3nt
-,-,TRBJ2-7,18,TRBV4-2,CASSQDQGTTLLSYEQYF,TGTGCCAGCAGCCAAGATCAAGGGACAACTCTCCTCTCCTACGAGCAGTACTTC
-,TRBD2,TRBJ2-1,19,TRBV10-3,CAIRARGTSGVSSYNEQFF,TGTGCCATCAGGGCTCGTGGGACTAGCGGAGTGAGCTCCTACAATGAGCAGTTCTTC
once,TRBD2,TRBJ2-6,15,TRBV7-2,CASSRLAGGPVVLTF,TGTGCCAGCAGTCGACTAGCGGGGGGTCCTGTTGTCCTGACTTTC
-,TRBD2,TRBJ2-1,16,TRBV11-1,CASSPAGVISYNEQFF,TGTGCCAGCAGCCCAGCGGGGGTAATCTCCTACAATGAGCAGTTCTTC
-,TRBD2,TRBJ2-1,18,TRBV7-8,CASSSGLAGGPSYNEQFF,TGTGCCAGCAGCTCCGGACTAGCGGGAGGGCCTTCCTACAATGAGCAGTTCTTC
-,TRBD1,TRBJ1-5,16,TRBV7-9,CASSPSGQGLIQPQHF,TGTGCCAGCAGCCCCTCGGGACAGGGATTGATTCAGCCCCAGCATTTT
-,-,TRBJ2-2,20,TRBV21-1,CASSQSVGASGKGNTGELFF,TGTGCCAGCAGCCAAAGTGTGGGGGCTAGCGGGAAGGGGAACACCGGGGAGCTGTTTTTT
-,TRBD2,TRBJ2-5,17,TRBV11-2,CASSRRVGGSLQETQYF,TGTGCCAGCAGCCGAAGAGTCGGCGGGAGCCTCCAAGAGACCCAGTACTTC
-,TRBD2,TRBJ2-7,12,TRBV29-1,CSVFGGTYEQYF,TGCAGCGTTTTCGGGGGGACCTACGAGCAGTACTTC
-,TRBD2,TRBJ2-5,14,TRBV7-3,CASSSSGFQETQYF,TGTGCCAGCTCCTCTAGCGGGTTCCAAGAGACCCAGTACTTC
-,TRBD2,TRBJ2-1,21,TRBV4-3,CASSQGGRLGAGAIYYNEQFF,TGCGCCAGCAGCCAAGGAGGAAGATTGGGAGCGGGGGCCATCTATTACAATGAGCAGTTCTTC
few,-,TRBJ1-5,17,TRBV5-1,CASSARDTGYSNQPQHF,TGCGCCAGCAGCGCCCGGGACACGGGATATAGCAATCAGCCCCAGCATTTT
-,TRBD1,TRBJ2-5,15,TRBV9,CASSVDRQGWETQYF,TGTGCCAGCAGCGTAGACCGACAGGGTTGGGAGACCCAGTACTTC
-,-,TRBJ2-3,11,TRBV5-1,CASSSSDTQYF,TGCGCCAGCAGCTCCTCAGATACGCAGTATTTT
once,TRBD2,TRBJ2-1,18,TRBV25-1,CASSLSQGLAGGNNEQFF,TGTGCCAGCAGTCTAAGCCAGGGACTAGCGGGAGGTAACAATGAGCAGTTCTTC
-,TRBD1,TRBJ1-2,14,TRBV28,CASRGDREVYGYTF,TGTGCCAGCAGGGGGGACAGGGAGGTTTATGGCTACACCTTC
-,TRBD1,TRBJ1-3,17,TRBV7-9,CASSLRPGQPAGNTIYF,TGTGCCAGCAGCTTACGTCCGGGACAGCCTGCTGGAAACACCATATATTTT
-,-,TRBJ2-7,14,TRBV7-6,CASSPGERTYEQYF,TGTGCCAGCAGCCCGGGAGAGCGAACCTACGAGCAGTACTTC
-,TRBD1,TRBJ1-1,13,TRBV19,CATGQGLNTEAFF,TGTGCCACAGGACAGGGCTTGAACACTGAAGCTTTCTTT
-,-,TRBJ2-7,15,TRBV7-9,CASSSWVGRPYEQYF,TGTGCCAGCAGCTCATGGGTTGGCAGGCCCTACGAGCAGTACTTC
-,-,TRBJ1-2,14,TRBV18,CASSPSGMWYGYTF,TGTGCCAGCTCACCTTCAGGGATGTGGTATGGCTACACCTTC
-,-,TRBJ1-4,11,TRBV20-1,CSAPTAEKLFF,TGCAGTGCCCCGACAGCTGAAAAACTGTTTTTT
-,-,TRBJ1-2,13,TRBV6-6,CASSLDTNYGYTF,TGTGCCAGCAGTTTGGACACAAACTATGGCTACACCTTC
-,TRBD1,TRBJ2-7,13,TRBV27,CASRDRGTYEQYF,TGTGCCAGCCGGGACAGGGGGACGTACGAGCAGTACTTC
-,-,TRBJ1-1,14,TRBV7-9,CASSSWTGGAEAFF,TGTGCCAGCAGCTCTTGGACCGGAGGGGCTGAAGCTTTCTTT
-,TRBD1,TRBJ1-2,15,TRBV11-2,CASSLGLGQYYGYTF,TGTGCCAGCAGCTTAGGCCTGGGACAGTACTATGGCTACACCTTC
-,TRBD2,TRBJ2-2,15,TRBV11-2,CASSLAGGGTGELFF,TGTGCCAGCAGCTTAGCCGGGGGGGGCACCGGGGAGCTGTTTTTT
once,TRBD2,TRBJ2-1,19,TRBV5-1,CASSLAGTSGVIYYNEQFF,TGCGCCAGCAGCTTGGCCGGGACTAGCGGGGTGATTTACTACAATGAGCAGTTCTTC
-,-,TRBJ1-2,13,TRBV5-6,CASSLAGGQGYTF,TGTGCCAGCAGCTTGGCCGGGGGGCAGGGCTACACCTTC
-,TRBD1,TRBJ2-7,13,TRBV7-6,CASSLEGQYEQYF,TGTGCCAGCAGCTTAGAGGGACAGTACGAGCAGTACTTC
-,TRBD2,TRBJ2-7,12,TRBV5-5,CASRGTTTEQYF,TGTGCCAGCAGGGGGACTACCACCGAGCAGTACTTC
few,-,TRBJ1-2,15,TRBV4-3,CASSQDHQINYGYTF,TGCGCCAGCAGCCAAGATCACCAGATAAACTATGGCTACACCTTC
-,TRBD1,TRBJ1-1,17,TRBV7-8,CASSLGQGALRNTEAFF,TGTGCCAGCAGCTTGGGACAGGGGGCCTTGCGGAACACTGAAGCTTTCTTT
-,-,TRBJ1-3,12,TRBV30,CAWSVGGHTIYF,TGTGCCTGGAGTGTGGGAGGTCACACCATATATTTT
-,TRBD1,TRBJ2-5,16,TRBV6-5,CASSYSRTGKGETQYF,TGTGCCAGCAGTTACTCTCGGACAGGGAAGGGCGAGACCCAGTACTTC
-,TRBD1,TRBJ2-7,19,TRBV7-2,CASSFLAESGTDFSYEQYF,TGTGCCAGCAGCTTCTTGGCCGAATCCGGGACAGACTTCTCCTACGAGCAGTACTTC
-,-,TRBJ1-1,15,TRBV4-2,CASSQDAGRGAEAFF,TGTGCCAGCAGCCAAGACGCGGGCCGGGGGGCTGAAGCTTTCTTT
once,TRBD1,TRBJ2-7,14,TRBV6-5,CASSSDRVSYEQYF,TGTGCCAGCAGTTCCGACAGGGTATCCTACGAGCAGTACTTC
-,-,TRBJ2-7,14,TRBV9,CASSVAGRAYEQYF,TGTGCCAGCAGCGTAGCCGGGAGAGCCTACGAGCAGTACTTC
-,TRBD1,TRBJ1-1,14,TRBV5-1,CASSFTGGRTEAFF,TGCGCCAGCAGTTTTACAGGGGGGCGGACTGAAGCTTTCTTT
-,TRBD1,TRBJ2-7,14,TRBV18,CASSRRDSSYEQYF,TGTGCCAGCTCACGCCGGGACAGCTCCTACGAGCAGTACTTC
-,TRBD1,TRBJ1-6,15,TRBV18,CASSPLQGDNSPLHF,TGTGCCAGCTCACCACTACAGGGGGATAATTCACCCCTCCACTTT
-,TRBD2,TRBJ2-7,15,TRBV4-2,CASSQGHGGDDEQYF,TGTGCCAGCAGCCAAGGCCACGGGGGGGATGACGAGCAGTACTTC
-,TRBD1,TRBJ2-7,14,TRBV2,CASRGQVFSYEQYF,TGTGCCAGCAGAGGACAGGTTTTCTCCTACGAGCAGTACTTC
-,TRBD1,TRBJ1-4,14,TRBV29-1,CSVGGQGDNEKLFF,TGCAGCGTTGGGGGACAGGGAGATAATGAAAAACTGTTTTTT
-,-,TRBJ1-5,14,TRBV18,CASSAAEGEQPQHF,TGTGCCAGCTCCGCGGCGGAGGGAGAGCAGCCCCAGCATTTT
-,-,TRBJ1-3,16,TRBV11-2,CASRSTWGYSGNTIYF,TGTGCCAGCAGATCTACTTGGGGCTACTCTGGAAACACCATATATTTT
-,TRBD1,TRBJ1-4,15,TRBV28,CASSSGQGGDEKLFF,TGTGCCAGCAGTTCAGGACAGGGAGGGGATGAAAAACTGTTTTTT
few,TRBD1,TRBJ1-6,15,TRBV19,CASSLQGGSNSPLHF,TGTGCCAGTAGTTTACAGGGGGGATCAAATTCACCCCTCCACTTT